The sample holds many counts of the clone carrying this TCR beta chain. What it recognizes is unknown. In germline, CDR1 is MDHEN, CDR2 SYDVKM. This CDR3 is 20 amino acids long. The germline V and J ends were trimmed by 3 bases and 2 bases, with 29 bases remaining between them. TCRdb re-analysed the 5' RACE reads in MiXCR, keeping a single row per CDR3 protein. The sample yields some 270,000 distinct CDR3 sequences, 6.5% to 9.5% seen once. The data originate from a study of identical twins. General study results and limits: Out-of-frame TCR alpha sharing observed in monozygotic twins exceeded model estimates. Beta out-of-frame sequences showed weaker excess sharing between twins.

Separately, the same data were catalogued under a study of yellow fever vaccine responses in identical twins.

The sequence came from a woman younger than 35 in good health. Sequencing was done on a sample of CD8+ T cells sorted from blood. This chain links TRBV28 with TRBJ2-7; D is unclear. CDR3 region: CASSLHLSDPDRTSTYEQYF. DNA of the CDR3: TGTGCCAGCAGTTTGCATTTATCCGATCCTGATAGAACCTCCACCTACGAGCAGTACTTC.